The 15 T cell receptor beta chains below all came from one sample that was sequenced in a study of CD8 T cells in ankylosing spondylitis. MiXCR, run by TCRdb on the 5' RACE reads, gives a single entry per CDR3 protein. The sample yields about 150,000 distinct CDR3 sequences, roughly 44% seen once. Material: synovial fluid, either unsorted or a sorted T cell fraction (not recorded which). The source of these receptors is a male donor with ankylosing spondylitis.

The J gene is TRBJ1-2, the V gene TRBV29-1, with D perhaps matching TRBD1 (6 bases). CDR1 is SQVTM and CDR2 is ANQGSEA in the germline V gene. There are 14 residues in the CDR3. Trimming stripped 2 bases from V and 4 bases from J, with 14 bases between. The CDR3 protein is CSVETRGDSYGYTF. CDR3 bases: TGCAGCGTTGAAACCAGGGGCGATAGCTATGGCTACACCTTC.

This clonotype was observed a few times. V gene TRBV12-3 or TRBV12-4 combines with J gene TRBJ2-1, with D hard to call. V gave up 2 bases and J gave up 9 bases, with 17 bases separating them. The CDR3 sequence is 15 residues long. The CDR3 sequence is CASSLLGTPFLEQFF. The CDR3 DNA follows: TGTGCCAGCAGTTTACTAGGTACACCGTTCCTTGAGCAGTTCTTC.

This clonotype was found a few times. The V call is TRBV7-3, the J call TRBJ1-1, with TRBD1 identical over 7 bases. V lost 0 bases to trimming and J lost 1 base; unmatched junction nucleotides: 2. Germline V gene sequence: CDR1 SGHTA, CDR2 FQGTGA. The CDR3 totals 15 residues. The CDR3 reads CASSLTGGANTEAFF. In DNA form, the CDR3 reads TGTGCCAGCAGCTTAACAGGGGGCGCGAACACTGAAGCTTTCTTT.

The V gene is TRBV5-1, the J gene TRBJ2-1, with D possibly TRBD2 on 6 matching bases. The CDR3 is 16 residues long. Germline V gene sequence: CDR1 SGHRS, CDR2 YFSETQ. V dropped 2 bases and J dropped 7 bases, with 19 bases sitting between them. CDR3 in DNA: TGCGCCAGCAGCTTCGTAGGCTCATATGGGAGGAATGAGCAGTTCTTC. Amino acid sequence: CASSFVGSYGRNEQFF. The entire variable domain, with the rest obtained from reference TRBV5-1 and TRBJ2-1, is as follows: KAGVTQTPRYLIKTRGQQVTLSCSPISGHRSVSWYQQTPGQGLQFLFEYFSETQRNKGNFPGRFSGRQFSNSRSEMNVSTLELGDSALYLCASSFVGSYGRNEQFFGPGTRLTVL.

The chain recombines TRBV4-1 with TRBJ1-6; D call uncertain. The CDR3 sequence is 16 residues long. CDR1 MGHRA and CDR2 YSYEKL come from the germline V gene. V lost 1 base and J lost 4, with 11 bases in between. The CDR3 DNA reads TGCGCCAGCAGCCAAGCGTTTGGACCTTATAATTCACCCCTCCACTTT. This translates into CASSQAFGPYNSPLHF.

This clonotype was picked up one time. The J gene is TRBJ2-5, the V gene TRBV20-1, with 8 positions matching TRBD2. Germline-derived CDR1 and CDR2 are DFQATT and SNEGSKA (reference sequence). The junction had 8 bases not matched to a gene; V was cut back by 3 bases and J by 5 bases. This CDR3 spans 14 amino acids. Here the CDR3 DNA reads TGCAGTGCTAGGATCGGGACTAGAGGGGAGACCCAGTACTTC. Protein product: CSARIGTRGETQYF.

CDR3 amino acids: CASSQLVKEGWNSPLHF. CDR3 coding DNA: TGCGCCAGCAGCCAATTAGTCAAGGAGGGGTGGAATTCACCCCTCCACTTT. The V gene is TRBV4-3, the J gene TRBJ1-6; weak D call: TRBD1 (5 bases). Germline-derived CDR1 and CDR2 are LGHNA and YSLEER. The CDR3 consists of 17 residues. The V end lost 2 bases, the J end lost 7 bases, and 18 bases lay between the germline ends.

V and J are TRBV21-1 and TRBJ2-1; whether TRBD1, the table's D call, matches the DNA was not checked. TRBV21-1 is a pseudogene segment. There are 17 residues in the CDR3. The CDR3 is CASSKDPGGSSYNEQFF. The CDR3 nucleotides read TGTGCCAGCAGCAAAGATCCAGGGGGAAGCTCCTACAATGAGCAGTTCTTC.

This clonotype was observed at least ten times. The chain carries TRBV6-2 or TRBV6-3 and TRBJ2-3; possible D gene TRBD2, 5 bases. Germline V gene sequence: CDR1 MNHEY, CDR2 SVGEGT. This CDR3 is 14 amino acids long. Trimming removed 2 bases from V and 0 bases from J, with 6 bases in between. The CDR3 DNA reads TGTGCCAGCAGTTACGCGGGTAGCACAGATACGCAGTATTTT. Amino acid sequence: CASSYAGSTDTQYF.

This clonotype appeared a few times. V and J are TRBV4-1 and TRBJ1-2; no clear D. V was shortened by 4 bases and J by 8 bases, with 14 bases between the two germline ends. The CDR3 extends over 13 amino acids. Per germline, CDR1 MGHRA and CDR2 YSYEKL. CDR3 sequence (DNA): TGCGCCAGCAGCCCTTTTGGACGGATCGGCTACACCTTC. As protein: CASSPFGRIGYTF.

J is TRBJ2-3 and V is TRBV5-1, with unresolved D. This CDR3 spans 11 amino acids. V was cut by 2 bases and J by 5 bases, with 3 bases left in between. Germline CDR1 is SGHRS and CDR2 is YFSETQ. CDR3 nucleotides: TGCGCCAGCAGCTTTGGAGATACGCAGTATTTT. Residues: CASSFGDTQYF.

This clonotype has just one count. This chain joins TRBV11-2 and TRBJ2-7; D remains ambiguous. Looked up from germline, CDR1 is SGHAT and CDR2 is FQNNGV. The CDR3 spans 18 residues. V lost 1 base to trimming and J lost 0 bases, with 19 bases between them. The CDR3 reads CASSLVHVGPSLSYEQYF. The CDR3 region has the DNA TGTGCCAGCAGCTTAGTTCACGTGGGTCCCTCACTCTCCTACGAGCAGTACTTC.

This chain joins TRBV7-9 and TRBJ1-2; D is unclear. V lost 3 bases to trimming and J lost 0 bases, with 14 bases between them. CDR3 size: 16 residues. The germline CDR1 and CDR2 sequences are SEHNR and FQNEAQ (reference sequence). In nucleotides, the CDR3 is TGTGCCAGCAGCTTTCTGGGTGGTGGGACTAACTATGGCTACACCTTC. This sequence encodes CASSFLGGGTNYGYTF. Using reference TRBV7-9 and TRBJ1-2 for the parts outside the CDR3, the full variable domain is DTGVSQNPRHKITKRGQNVTFRCDPISEHNRLYWYRQTLGQGPEFLTYFQNEAQLEKSRLLSDRFSAERPKGSFSTLEIQRTEQGDSAMYLCASSFLGGGTNYGYTFGSGTRLTVV.

This clonotype was counted a few times. J is TRBJ2-7 and V is TRBV11-2; 7 nucleotides line up with TRBD2. J was trimmed by 4 bases and V by 1 base; bases with no gene match: 7. The CDR3 length is 15 residues. Looked up from germline, CDR1 is SGHAT and CDR2 is FQNNGV. CDR3 residues: CASSLVAGAVYEQYF. DNA for the CDR3: TGTGCCAGCAGCTTAGTTGCGGGAGCGGTGTACGAGCAGTACTTC.

This rearrangement joins TRBV18 to TRBJ2-4, with D unclear. CDR3 length: 17 residues. The V end was cut by 3 bases, the J end by 4 bases, with 19 bases between. The germline V gene encodes CDR1 KGHSH and CDR2 LQKENI. The CDR3 nucleotides read TGTGCCAGCTCACCCGAGGTGTGGGCCGGTGGGAAAAACATTCAGTACTTC. Translated: CASSPEVWAGGKNIQYF.